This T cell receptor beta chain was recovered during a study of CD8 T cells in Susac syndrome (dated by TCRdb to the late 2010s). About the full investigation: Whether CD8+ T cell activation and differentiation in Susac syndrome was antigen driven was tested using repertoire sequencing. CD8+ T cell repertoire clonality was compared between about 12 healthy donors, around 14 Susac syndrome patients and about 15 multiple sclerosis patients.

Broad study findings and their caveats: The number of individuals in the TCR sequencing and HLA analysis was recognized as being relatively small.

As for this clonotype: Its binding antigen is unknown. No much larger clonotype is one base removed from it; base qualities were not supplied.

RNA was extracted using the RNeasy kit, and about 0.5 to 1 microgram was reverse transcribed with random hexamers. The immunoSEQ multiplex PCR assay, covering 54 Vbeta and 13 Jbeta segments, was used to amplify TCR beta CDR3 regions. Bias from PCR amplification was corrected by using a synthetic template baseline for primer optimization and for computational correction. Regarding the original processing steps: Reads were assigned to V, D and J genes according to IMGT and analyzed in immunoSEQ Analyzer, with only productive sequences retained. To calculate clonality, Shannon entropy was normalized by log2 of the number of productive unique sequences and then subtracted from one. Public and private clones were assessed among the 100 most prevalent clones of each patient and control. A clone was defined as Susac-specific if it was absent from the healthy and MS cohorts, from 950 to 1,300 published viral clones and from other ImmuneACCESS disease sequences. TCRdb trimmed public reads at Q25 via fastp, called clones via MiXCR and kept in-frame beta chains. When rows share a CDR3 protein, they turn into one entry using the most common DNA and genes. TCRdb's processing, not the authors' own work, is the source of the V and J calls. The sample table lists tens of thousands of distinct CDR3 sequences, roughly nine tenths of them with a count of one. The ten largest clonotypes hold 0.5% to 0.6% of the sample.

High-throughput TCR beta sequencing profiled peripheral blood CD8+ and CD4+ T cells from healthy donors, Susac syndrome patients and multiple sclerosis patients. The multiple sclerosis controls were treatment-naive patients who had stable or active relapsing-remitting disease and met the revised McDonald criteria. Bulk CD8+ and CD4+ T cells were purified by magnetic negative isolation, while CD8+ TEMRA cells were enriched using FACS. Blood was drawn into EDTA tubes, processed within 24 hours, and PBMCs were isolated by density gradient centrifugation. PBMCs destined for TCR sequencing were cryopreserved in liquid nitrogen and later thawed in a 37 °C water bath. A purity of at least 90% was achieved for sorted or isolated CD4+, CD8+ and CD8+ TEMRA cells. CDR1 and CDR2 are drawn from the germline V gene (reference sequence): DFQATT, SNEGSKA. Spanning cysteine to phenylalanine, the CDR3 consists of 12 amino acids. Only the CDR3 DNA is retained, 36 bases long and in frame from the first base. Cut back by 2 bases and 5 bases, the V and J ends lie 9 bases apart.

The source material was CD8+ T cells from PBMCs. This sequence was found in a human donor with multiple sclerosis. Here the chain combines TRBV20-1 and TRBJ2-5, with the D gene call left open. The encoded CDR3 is CSARLLRETQYF. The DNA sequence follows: TGCAGTGCTAGACTACTTCGGGAGACCCAGTACTTC.